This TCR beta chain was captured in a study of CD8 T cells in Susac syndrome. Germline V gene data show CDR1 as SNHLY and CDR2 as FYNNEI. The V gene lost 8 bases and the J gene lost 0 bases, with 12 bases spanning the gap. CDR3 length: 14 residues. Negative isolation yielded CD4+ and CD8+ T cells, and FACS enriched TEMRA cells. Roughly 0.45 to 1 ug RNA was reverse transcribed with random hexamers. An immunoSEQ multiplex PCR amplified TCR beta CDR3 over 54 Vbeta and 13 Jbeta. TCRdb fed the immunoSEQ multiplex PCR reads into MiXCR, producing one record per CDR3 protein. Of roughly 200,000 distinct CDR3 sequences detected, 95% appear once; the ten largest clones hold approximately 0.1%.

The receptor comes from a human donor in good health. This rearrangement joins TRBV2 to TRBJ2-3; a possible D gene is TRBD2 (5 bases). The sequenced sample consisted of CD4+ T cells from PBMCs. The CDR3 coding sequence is TGTGCCAGCGGGAGATTCGCTAGCACAGATACGCAGTATTTT. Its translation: CASGRFASTDTQYF.